The sequence of this T cell receptor beta chain was determined in a study of control samples from healthy donors and cancer patients. The J segment lost 0 bases and the V segment lost 1 base, leaving 8 bases of the junction unmatched. Germline V gene sequence: CDR1 MNHNS, CDR2 SASEGT. CDR3 size: 18 residues. Data came from immunoSEQ multiplex PCR; TCRdb stores just in-frame clones and leaves some out. This sample has roughly 170,000 clones, with around 93% found just once. In this sample, this clone turned up once. The sequence derives from a woman aged 55-69 years in good health. The sample comprised blood. V and J are TRBV6-1 and TRBJ1-5; 8 bases are shared with TRBD1. In DNA form, the CDR3 reads TGTGCCAGCAGTGAAGGGGCAGGGGGCCGGTATAGCAATCAGCCCCAGCATTTT. Residues: CASSEGAGGRYSNQPQHF.